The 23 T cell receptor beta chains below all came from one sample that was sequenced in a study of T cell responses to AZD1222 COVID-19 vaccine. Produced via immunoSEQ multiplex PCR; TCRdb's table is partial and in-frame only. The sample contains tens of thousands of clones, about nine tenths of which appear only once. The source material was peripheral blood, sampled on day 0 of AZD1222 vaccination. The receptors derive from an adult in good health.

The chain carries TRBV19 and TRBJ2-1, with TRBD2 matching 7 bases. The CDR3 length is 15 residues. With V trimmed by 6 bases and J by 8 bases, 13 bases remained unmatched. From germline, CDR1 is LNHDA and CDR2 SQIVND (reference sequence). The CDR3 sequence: CASRESGEGGHEQFF. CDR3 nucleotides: TGTGCCAGTAGAGAGTCGGGAGAGGGAGGGCATGAGCAGTTCTTC.

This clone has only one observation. The CDR3 spells CASGLYGGSPLHF. DNA for the CDR3: TGTGCCAGCGGACTTTACGGGGGTTCACCCCTCCACTTT. The chain links TRBV7-6 to TRBJ1-6; the D gene is possibly TRBD1 (5 bases). The CDR3 length is 13 residues. The germline V and J ends were trimmed by 8 bases and 9 bases, with 14 bases remaining between them. Per germline, CDR1 SGHVS and CDR2 FNYEAQ.

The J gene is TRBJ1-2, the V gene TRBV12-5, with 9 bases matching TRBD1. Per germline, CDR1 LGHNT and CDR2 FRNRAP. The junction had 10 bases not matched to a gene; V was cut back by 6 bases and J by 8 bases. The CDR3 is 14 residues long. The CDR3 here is CASGPGQGQSGYTF. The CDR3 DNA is TGTGCTAGTGGACCGGGACAGGGACAATCGGGCTACACCTTC.

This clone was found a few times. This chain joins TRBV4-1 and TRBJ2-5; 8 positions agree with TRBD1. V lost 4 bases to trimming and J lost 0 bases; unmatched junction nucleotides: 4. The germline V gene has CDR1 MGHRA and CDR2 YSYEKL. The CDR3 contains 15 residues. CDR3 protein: CASSRTGRYQETQYF. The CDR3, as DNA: TGCGCCAGCAGCCGGACAGGGCGGTACCAAGAGACCCAGTACTTC.

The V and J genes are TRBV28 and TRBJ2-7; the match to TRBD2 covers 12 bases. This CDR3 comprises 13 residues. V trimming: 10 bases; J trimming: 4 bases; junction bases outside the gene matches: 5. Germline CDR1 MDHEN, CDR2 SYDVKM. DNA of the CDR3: TGTGCCACCATGACTAGCGGGAGTTACGAGCAGTACTTC. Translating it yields CATMTSGSYEQYF.

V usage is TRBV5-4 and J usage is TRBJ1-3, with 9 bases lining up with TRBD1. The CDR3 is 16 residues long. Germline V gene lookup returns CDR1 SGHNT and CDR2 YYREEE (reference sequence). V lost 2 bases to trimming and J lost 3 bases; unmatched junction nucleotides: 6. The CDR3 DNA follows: TGTGCCAGCAGCTTTGGGGACAGGGCGGGTGGAAACACCATATATTTT. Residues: CASSFGDRAGGNTIYF. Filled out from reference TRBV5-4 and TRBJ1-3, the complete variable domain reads ETGVTQSPTHLIKTRGQQVTLRCSSQSGHNTVSWYQQALGQGPQFIFQYYREEENGRGNFPPRFSGLQFPNYSSELNVNALELDDSALYLCASSFGDRAGGNTIYFGEGSWLTVV.

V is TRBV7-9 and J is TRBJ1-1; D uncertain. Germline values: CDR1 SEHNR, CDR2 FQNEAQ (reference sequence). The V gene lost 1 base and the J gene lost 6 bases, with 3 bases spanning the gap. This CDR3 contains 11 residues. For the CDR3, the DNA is TGTGCCAGCAGCTTAGACGCTGAAGCTTTCTTT. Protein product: CASSLDAEAFF.

The CDR3 sequence is CASSDGKGIFGNSNQPQHF. In nucleotides, the CDR3 is TGTGCCAGCAGTGATGGTAAGGGGATTTTCGGGAATAGCAATCAGCCCCAGCATTTT. This rearrangement joins TRBV2 to TRBJ1-5, with D perhaps matching TRBD1 (5 bases). The CDR3 loop spans 19 amino acids. Between the trimmed V and J ends, which lost 3 bases and 0 bases, there was a span of 21 bases. The germline V gene encodes CDR1 SNHLY and CDR2 FYNNEI.

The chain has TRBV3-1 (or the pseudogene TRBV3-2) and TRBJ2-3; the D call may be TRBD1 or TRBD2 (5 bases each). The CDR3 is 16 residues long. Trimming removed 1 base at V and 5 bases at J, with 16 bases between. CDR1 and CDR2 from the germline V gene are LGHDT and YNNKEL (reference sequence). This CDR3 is CASSQGVGLAGDTQYF. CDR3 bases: TGTGCCAGCAGCCAAGGGGTGGGGCTAGCAGGAGATACGCAGTATTTT.

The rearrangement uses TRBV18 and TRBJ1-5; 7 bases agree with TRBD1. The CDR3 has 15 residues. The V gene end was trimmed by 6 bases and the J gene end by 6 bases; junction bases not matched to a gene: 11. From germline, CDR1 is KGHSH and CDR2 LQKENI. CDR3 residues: CASSPDRSRPQPQHF. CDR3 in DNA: TGTGCCAGCTCCCCGGACAGGTCACGGCCTCAGCCCCAGCATTTT.

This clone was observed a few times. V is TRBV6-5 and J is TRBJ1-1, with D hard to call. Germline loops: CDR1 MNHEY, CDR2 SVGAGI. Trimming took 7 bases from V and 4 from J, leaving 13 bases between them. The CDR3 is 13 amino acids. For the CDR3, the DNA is TGTGCCAGCACCCAAACGGCGGCCACTGAAGCTTTCTTT. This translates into CASTQTAATEAFF.

The CDR3 DNA reads as TGTGCCAGCAGTTTAAGGGGGAGCGAAAAACTGTTTTTT. Translation: CASSLRGSEKLFF. The rearrangement joins TRBV27 to TRBJ1-4, with D perhaps TRBD1 (6 bases). Trimming pared 2 bases from V and 8 bases from J, leaving 9 bases between. The CDR3 runs to 13 residues. Per the germline V gene, CDR1 is MNHEY and CDR2 is SMNVEV (reference sequence).

In nucleotides, the CDR3 is TGTGCCAGCAGCTTGCTCGGGACAGGGAATTCACCCCTCCACTTT. It translates to CASSLLGTGNSPLHF. The rearrangement uses TRBV7-9 and TRBJ1-6; 9 nucleotides agree with TRBD1. The V gene end was trimmed by 3 bases and the J gene end by 7 bases; junction bases not matched to a gene: 4. In germline, CDR1 is SEHNR, CDR2 FQNEAQ (reference sequence). The CDR3 sequence is 15 residues long.

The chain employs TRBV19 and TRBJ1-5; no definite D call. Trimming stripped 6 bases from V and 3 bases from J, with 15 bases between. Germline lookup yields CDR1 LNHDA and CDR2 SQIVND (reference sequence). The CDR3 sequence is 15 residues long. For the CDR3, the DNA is TGTGCCAGTAGGGACGCGGGAGGCTTCAATCAGCCCCAGCATTTT. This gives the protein CASRDAGGFNQPQHF.

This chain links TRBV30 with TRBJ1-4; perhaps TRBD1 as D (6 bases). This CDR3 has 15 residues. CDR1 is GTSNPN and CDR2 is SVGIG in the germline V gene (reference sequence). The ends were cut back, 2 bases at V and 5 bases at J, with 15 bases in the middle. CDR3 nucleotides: TGTGCCTGGAGTTACCTAGACAGGTTAAATGAAAAACTGTTTTTT. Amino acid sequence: CAWSYLDRLNEKLFF.

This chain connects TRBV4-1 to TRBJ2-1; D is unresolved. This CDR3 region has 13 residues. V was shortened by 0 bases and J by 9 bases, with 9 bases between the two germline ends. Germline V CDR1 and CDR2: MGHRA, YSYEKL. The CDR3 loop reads CASSQDWPTEQFF. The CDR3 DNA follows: TGCGCCAGCAGCCAAGATTGGCCAACTGAGCAGTTCTTC.

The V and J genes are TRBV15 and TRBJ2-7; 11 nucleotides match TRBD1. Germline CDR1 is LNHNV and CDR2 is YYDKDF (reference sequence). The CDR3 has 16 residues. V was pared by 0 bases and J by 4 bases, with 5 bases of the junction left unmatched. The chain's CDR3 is CATSRDGGTGGYEQYF. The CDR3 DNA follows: TGTGCCACCAGCAGAGACGGGGGGACAGGGGGATACGAGCAGTACTTC.

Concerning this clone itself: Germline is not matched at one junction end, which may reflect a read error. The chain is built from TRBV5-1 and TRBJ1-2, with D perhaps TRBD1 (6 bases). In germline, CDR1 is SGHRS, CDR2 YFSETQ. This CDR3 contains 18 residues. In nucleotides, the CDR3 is TGCGTCAGCAGCTTGGGACGGGGCCACGGAGGGGGTTACTATGGCTACACCTTC. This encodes CVSSLGRGHGGGYYGYTF.

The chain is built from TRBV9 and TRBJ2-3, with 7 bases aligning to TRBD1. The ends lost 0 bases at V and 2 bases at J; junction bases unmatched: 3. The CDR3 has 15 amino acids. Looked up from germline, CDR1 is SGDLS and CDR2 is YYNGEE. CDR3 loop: CASSVGDSPTDTQYF. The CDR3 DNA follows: TGTGCCAGCAGCGTAGGGGACAGCCCCACAGATACGCAGTATTTT.

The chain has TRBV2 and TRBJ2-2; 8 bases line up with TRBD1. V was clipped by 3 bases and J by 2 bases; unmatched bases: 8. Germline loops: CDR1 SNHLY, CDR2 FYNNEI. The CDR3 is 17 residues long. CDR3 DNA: TGTGCCAGCAGTGACCCTACAGGGGGTATAAACACCGGGGAGCTGTTTTTT. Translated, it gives CASSDPTGGINTGELFF.

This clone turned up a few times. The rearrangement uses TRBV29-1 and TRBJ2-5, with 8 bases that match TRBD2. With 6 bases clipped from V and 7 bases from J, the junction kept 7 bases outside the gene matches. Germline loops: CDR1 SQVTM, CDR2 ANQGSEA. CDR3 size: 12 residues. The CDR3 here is CSVLLAGGTQYF. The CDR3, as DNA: TGCAGCGTACTCTTGGCGGGAGGGACCCAGTACTTC.

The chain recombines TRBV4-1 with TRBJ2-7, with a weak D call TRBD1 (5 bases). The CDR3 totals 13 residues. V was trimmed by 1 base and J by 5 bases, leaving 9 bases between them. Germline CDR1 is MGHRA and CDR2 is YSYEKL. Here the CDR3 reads CASSQAQGDEQYF. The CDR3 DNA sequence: TGCGCCAGCAGCCAAGCCCAAGGGGACGAGCAGTACTTC.

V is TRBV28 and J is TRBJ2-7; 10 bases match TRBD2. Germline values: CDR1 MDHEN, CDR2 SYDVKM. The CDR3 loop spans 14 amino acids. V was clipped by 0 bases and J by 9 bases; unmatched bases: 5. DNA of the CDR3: TGTGCCAGCAGTTTATGGGCTAGCGGGAGTTTGCAGTACTTC. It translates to CASSLWASGSLQYF.